This is a list of T cell receptor beta chains from one sample in a study of CD8 T cells in Susac syndrome. TCRdb reprocessed the immunoSEQ multiplex PCR reads with MiXCR, giving one entry per CDR3 protein. This table has some 180,000 distinct CDR3 sequences, roughly 94% appearing once. Sequencing was carried out using CD4+ T cells from PBMCs. Source of these receptors: a human donor with Susac syndrome. Each CDR3 is given without its conserved first and last residue. A row's size may be missing; if present it is once, few, many or a size class.

V gene: TRBV15
J gene: TRBJ2-2
clone size: .
CDR3 protein: ATSSLGTGSTGELF

V gene: TRBV6-5
J gene: TRBJ2-3
clone size: .
CDR3 protein: ASSYSLADTQY

V gene: TRBV20-1
J gene: TRBJ1-1
clone size: .
CDR3 protein: SASDTNTEAF

V gene: TRBV20-1
J gene: TRBJ1-5
clone size: .
CDR3 protein: SATRGRDQPQH

V gene: TRBV6-6
J gene: TRBJ1-2
clone size: .
CDR3 protein: ASSYYSTENYGYT

V gene: TRBV20-1
J gene: TRBJ2-2
clone size: .
CDR3 protein: SARWAGLDTGELF

V gene: TRBV12-3/TRBV12-4
J gene: TRBJ1-4
clone size: once
CDR3 protein: ASSPTSAGGYEKLF

V gene: TRBV25-1
J gene: TRBJ2-7
clone size: .
CDR3 protein: ASHHRNEQY

V gene: TRBV6-4
J gene: TRBJ1-5
clone size: .
CDR3 protein: ARSAASPGQGAFGNQPQH

V gene: TRBV3-1
J gene: TRBJ2-3
clone size: .
CDR3 protein: ASSQVPVGASTTDTQY

V gene: TRBV3-1
J gene: TRBJ2-1
clone size: .
CDR3 protein: ASSQAGVGYNEQF

V gene: TRBV18
J gene: TRBJ1-4
clone size: few
CDR3 protein: ASSSGTGNEKLF

V gene: TRBV28
J gene: TRBJ2-6
clone size: .
CDR3 protein: ASSHRLAGVSGANVLT

V gene: TRBV7-9
J gene: TRBJ2-2
clone size: .
CDR3 protein: ASSLETTGELF

V gene: TRBV18
J gene: TRBJ2-5
clone size: .
CDR3 protein: ASSHGTSGAQETQY

V gene: TRBV4-1
J gene: TRBJ2-3
clone size: .
CDR3 protein: ASSTLSTDTQY

V gene: TRBV7-2
J gene: TRBJ2-5
clone size: .
CDR3 protein: ASSLGGGPRETQY

V gene: TRBV28
J gene: TRBJ1-1
clone size: .
CDR3 protein: ASSSTGTWERNTEAF

V gene: TRBV12-3/TRBV12-4
J gene: TRBJ2-1
clone size: .
CDR3 protein: ASSLALAGGNNEQF

V gene: TRBV5-1
J gene: TRBJ2-1
clone size: .
CDR3 protein: ASSLESTVHYNEQF

V gene: TRBV7-2
J gene: TRBJ2-5
clone size: .
CDR3 protein: ASTRGYIQETQY

V gene: TRBV2
J gene: TRBJ2-1
clone size: once
CDR3 protein: ASSATRGGNEQF

V gene: TRBV2
J gene: TRBJ1-2
clone size: .
CDR3 protein: ASRLGDYGYT

V gene: TRBV4-3
J gene: TRBJ2-7
clone size: .
CDR3 protein: ASSQGQGDRYEQY

V gene: TRBV3-1
J gene: TRBJ2-2
clone size: .
CDR3 protein: ASSHRVAGWTGELF

V gene: TRBV6-5
J gene: TRBJ2-2
clone size: .
CDR3 protein: ASSTWSGELF

V gene: TRBV21-1
J gene: TRBJ2-7
clone size: .
CDR3 protein: ASSNGGTSYEQY

V gene: TRBV25-1
J gene: TRBJ2-3
clone size: .
CDR3 protein: ASSDSAGVADTQY

V gene: TRBV7-2
J gene: TRBJ2-3
clone size: .
CDR3 protein: ASSLYGITDTQY

V gene: TRBV6-6
J gene: TRBJ1-1
clone size: .
CDR3 protein: ASRTDRGENTEAF

V gene: TRBV20-1
J gene: TRBJ2-7
clone size: .
CDR3 protein: SASAPVYEQH

V gene: TRBV20-1
J gene: TRBJ1-1
clone size: .
CDR3 protein: SASFIGQYTEAF

V gene: TRBV12-3/TRBV12-4
J gene: TRBJ1-2
clone size: .
CDR3 protein: ASSRGRDYGYT

V gene: TRBV6-2/TRBV6-3
J gene: TRBJ2-7
clone size: .
CDR3 protein: ASSWTSGSNYEQY

V gene: TRBV3-1
J gene: TRBJ1-1
clone size: .
CDR3 protein: ASSPTQNTEAF

V gene: TRBV4-1
J gene: TRBJ1-1
clone size: .
CDR3 protein: ASSPVTGTNTEAF

V gene: TRBV20-1
J gene: TRBJ2-1
clone size: .
CDR3 protein: SARDSSGGVDEQF

V gene: TRBV7-8
J gene: TRBJ2-2
clone size: .
CDR3 protein: ASSLVRGNTGELF

V gene: TRBV7-2
J gene: TRBJ2-1
clone size: .
CDR3 protein: ASSFESYEQF

V gene: TRBV6-6
J gene: TRBJ2-7
clone size: .
CDR3 protein: ASSYRSGRVYEQY

V gene: TRBV15
J gene: TRBJ2-7
clone size: .
CDR3 protein: ATSRGSQSYEQY

V gene: TRBV12-3/TRBV12-4
J gene: TRBJ2-1
clone size: .
CDR3 protein: ASSRTSGRAGEQF

V gene: TRBV20-1
J gene: TRBJ2-3
clone size: .
CDR3 protein: SANRALAATDTQY

V gene: TRBV28
J gene: TRBJ2-1
clone size: .
CDR3 protein: ASSFGSSSYNEQF

V gene: TRBV5-1
J gene: TRBJ1-4
clone size: .
CDR3 protein: ASRQSGSDNEKLF

V gene: TRBV29-1
J gene: TRBJ2-7
clone size: .
CDR3 protein: SVEEGQSSYEQY

V gene: TRBV29-1
J gene: TRBJ1-1
clone size: .
CDR3 protein: SVVSRRTGGTEAF

V gene: TRBV12-3/TRBV12-4
J gene: TRBJ1-2
clone size: once
CDR3 protein: ASSSGLNYGYT

V gene: TRBV5-1
J gene: TRBJ2-5
clone size: .
CDR3 protein: ASSPPAEETQY

V gene: TRBV10-3
J gene: TRBJ1-2
clone size: .
CDR3 protein: AISDSSGVNYGYT

V gene: TRBV7-9
J gene: TRBJ1-6
clone size: .
CDR3 protein: ASSLGGPGRNSPLH

V gene: TRBV7-9
J gene: TRBJ2-1
clone size: .
CDR3 protein: ASTRAAVYNEQF

V gene: TRBV27
J gene: TRBJ2-5
clone size: .
CDR3 protein: ASSVQGGFSETQY

V gene: TRBV21-1
J gene: TRBJ2-7
clone size: .
CDR3 protein: ASTDRGHPYEQY

V gene: TRBV12-3/TRBV12-4
J gene: TRBJ2-1
clone size: .
CDR3 protein: ASSQAGPSNEQF

V gene: TRBV3-1
J gene: TRBJ2-1
clone size: .
CDR3 protein: ASSRDFGLADNEQF

V gene: TRBV9
J gene: TRBJ1-1
clone size: .
CDR3 protein: ASSVNSRTEAF

V gene: TRBV19
J gene: TRBJ2-5
clone size: .
CDR3 protein: ASSASLAGGEETQY